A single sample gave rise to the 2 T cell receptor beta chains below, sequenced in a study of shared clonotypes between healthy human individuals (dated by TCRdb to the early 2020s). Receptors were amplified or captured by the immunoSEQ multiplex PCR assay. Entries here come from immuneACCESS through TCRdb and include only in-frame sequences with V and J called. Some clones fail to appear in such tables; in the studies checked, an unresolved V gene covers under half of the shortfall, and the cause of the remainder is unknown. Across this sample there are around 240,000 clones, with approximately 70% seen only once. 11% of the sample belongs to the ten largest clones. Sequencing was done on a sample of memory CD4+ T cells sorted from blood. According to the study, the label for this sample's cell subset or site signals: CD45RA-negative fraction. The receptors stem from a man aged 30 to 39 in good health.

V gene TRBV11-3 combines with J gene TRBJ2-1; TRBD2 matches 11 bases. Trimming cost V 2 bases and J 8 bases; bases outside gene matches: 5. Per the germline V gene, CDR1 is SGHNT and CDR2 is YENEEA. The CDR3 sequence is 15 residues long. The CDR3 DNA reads TGTGCCAGCAGCTTACTGACTAGCGGGATAGATGAGCAGTTCTTC. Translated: CASSLLTSGIDEQFF.

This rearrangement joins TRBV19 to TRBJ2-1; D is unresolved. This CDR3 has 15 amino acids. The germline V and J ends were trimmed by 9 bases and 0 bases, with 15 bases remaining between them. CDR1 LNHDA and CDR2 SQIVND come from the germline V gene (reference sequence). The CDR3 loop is CASSPQVFSYNEQFF. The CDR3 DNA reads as TGTGCCAGCAGTCCGCAAGTTTTCTCCTACAATGAGCAGTTCTTC.